Each of the 30 T cell receptor beta chains below was sequenced from the same sample in a study of shared clonotypes between healthy human individuals. The method was immunoSEQ multiplex PCR; TCRdb's version includes in-frame clones alone and lacks a portion of them. The table shows around 600,000 clones, with 97% occurring only once. The specimen sequenced was naive CD4+ T cells sorted from blood. Specified subset: CD45RA+ positively selected. The origin of the receptors is a woman in her twenties or thirties in good health.

The table lists this clone with a few counts. The chain joins TRBV29-1 to TRBJ2-7; perhaps TRBD2 as D (5 bases). The germline V gene has CDR1 SQVTM and CDR2 ANQGSEA. The CDR3 extends over 14 amino acids. With 5 bases removed from V and 3 bases from J, the gap between germline ends came to 17 bases. The CDR3 here is CSVLLGLHDYEQYF. The CDR3 bases are TGCAGCGTTCTCTTAGGACTCCACGACTACGAGCAGTACTTC.

The chain has TRBV2 and TRBJ2-7; D perhaps matches TRBD1 (5 bases). V shed 6 bases and J shed 9 bases, with 21 bases lying between them. Germline assignment: CDR1 SNHLY and CDR2 FYNNEI. This CDR3 spans 14 amino acids. The CDR3 DNA reads TGTGCCAGCAGCTATGATCAGGGTCCCGTCGGGCAGTACTTC. Translation gives CASSYDQGPVGQYF.

J is TRBJ2-7 and V is TRBV28; no clear D gene. The CDR3 is made up of 14 amino acids. Looked up from germline, CDR1 is MDHEN and CDR2 is SYDVKM. The ends were cut back, 8 bases at V and 2 bases at J, with 16 bases in the middle. CDR3 sequence reads: CASHGKGLPYEQYF. DNA of the CDR3: TGTGCCAGCCATGGGAAAGGGCTACCCTACGAGCAGTACTTC.

This clone occurred once. The rearrangement uses TRBV27 and TRBJ2-7; no clear D. With 6 bases removed from V and 3 bases from J, the gap between germline ends came to 6 bases. CDR1 and CDR2 from the germline V gene are MNHEY and SMNVEV (reference sequence). CDR3 length: 11 amino acids. Here the CDR3 reads CASRSGYEQYF. CDR3 bases: TGTGCCAGCAGATCGGGCTACGAGCAGTACTTC.

For the CDR3, the DNA is TGTGCCAGCAGTACCACTAGCGGGAGTCTCGATGAGCAGTTCTTC. Its translation is CASSTTSGSLDEQFF. The V gene is TRBV6-5, the J gene TRBJ2-1; TRBD2 aligns across 11 bases. Germline values: CDR1 MNHEY, CDR2 SVGAGI. The CDR3 consists of 15 residues. V lost 5 bases and J lost 8; bases outside the gene matches: 8.

The chain carries TRBV5-5 and TRBJ1-2; D not resolved. Germline-derived CDR1 and CDR2 are SGHKS and YYEKEE (reference sequence). The CDR3 is made up of 15 amino acids. V lost 1 base to trimming and J lost 6 bases, with 16 bases between them. This chain's CDR3 is CASSLRSPLTDGYTF. The CDR3 coding sequence is TGTGCCAGCAGCTTGCGATCCCCACTGACGGATGGCTACACCTTC.

The chain uses TRBV6-1 and TRBJ2-3, with 9 bases aligning to TRBD1. Per germline, CDR1 MNHNS and CDR2 SASEGT. With 6 bases clipped from V and 3 bases from J, the junction kept 4 bases outside the gene matches. The CDR3 sequence is 14 residues long. The CDR3 sequence: CASRQGQGTDTQYF. The DNA for the CDR3 is TGTGCCAGCAGGCAGGGACAGGGTACAGATACGCAGTATTTT.

This rearrangement joins TRBV28 to TRBJ2-3; D not certain. The length of the CDR3 is 12 residues. Germline CDR1 MDHEN, CDR2 SYDVKM. V gave up 5 bases and J gave up 4 bases, with 7 bases separating them. This CDR3 reads CASSTQADTQYF. In DNA form, the CDR3 reads TGTGCCAGCAGTACCCAGGCAGATACGCAGTATTTT.

The CDR3 DNA reads as TGTGCCAGCCGACGAAAGGGCGGGACCGGGGAGCTGTTTTTT. Amino acid sequence: CASRRKGGTGELFF. The chain is built from TRBV5-4 and TRBJ2-2; TRBD2 is a possible D gene (5 bases). With 7 bases removed from V and 5 bases from J, the gap between germline ends came to 15 bases. From germline, CDR1 is SGHNT and CDR2 YYREEE (reference sequence). The CDR3 loop spans 14 amino acids.

Concerning this clone itself: One junction end disagrees with the germline gene, perhaps due to a read error. The J gene is TRBJ2-3, the V gene TRBV29-1, with 8 bases identical to TRBD2. The CDR3 totals 15 residues. CDR1 and CDR2 from the germline V gene are SQVTM and ANQGSEA. CDR3 region: CSVEVSGSGADTQYF. As DNA, the CDR3 is TGCAGCGTAGAAGTGAGCGGGAGTGGGGCAGATACGCAGTATTTT.

The CDR3 DNA sequence: TGCGCCAGAAAAAGGGGTTCCTACGAGCAGTACTTC. It encodes CARKRGSYEQYF. The V and J genes are TRBV5-1 and TRBJ2-7, with D perhaps matching TRBD1 (5 bases). CDR1 and CDR2 (germline): SGHRS, YFSETQ. V lost 8 bases and J 1 base, leaving 10 bases between the germline ends. The length of the CDR3 is 12 residues.

In DNA, the CDR3 is TGTGCCAGCAGTGAAGCGGGCGTCGGGTTGCGGAACTACGAGCAGTACTTC. This sequence encodes CASSEAGVGLRNYEQYF. The J gene is TRBJ2-5, the V gene TRBV2; the D is unclear. The J call may not be correct, given that the DNA end is closer to TRBJ2-7. The CDR3 is 17 residues long. Germline V CDR1 and CDR2: SNHLY, FYNNEI.

The rearrangement links TRBV5-4 to TRBJ1-5; TRBD1 agrees at 7 bases. The germline gives CDR1 SGHNT, CDR2 YYREEE (reference sequence). V was clipped by 0 bases and J by 5 bases; unmatched bases: 5. The CDR3 has 15 residues. The CDR3 loop is CASSLGGGDDQPQHF. The CDR3, as DNA: TGTGCCAGCAGCTTGGGAGGGGGCGACGATCAGCCCCAGCATTTT.

This sequence joins TRBV5-1 and TRBJ2-7; TRBD2 aligns across 8 bases. CDR3 length: 14 amino acids. Germline lookup yields CDR1 SGHRS and CDR2 YFSETQ. Losses at the gene ends were 7 bases for V and 6 bases for J; bases not matched to a gene: 12. CDR3 DNA sequence: TGCGCCAGCTCACAAGCGGGAGAGTATGGCGAGCAGTACTTC. Its protein is CASSQAGEYGEQYF.

Here the CDR3 reads CASSIAGANTGELFF. The CDR3 DNA is TGTGCCAGCTCCATAGCGGGAGCGAACACCGGGGAGCTGTTTTTT. The rearrangement links TRBV18 to TRBJ2-2; 9 bases are a match to TRBD2. After removal of 6 bases from V and 0 bases from J, the junction contained 2 bases not matched to a gene. The CDR3 runs to 15 residues. Germline CDR1 is KGHSH and CDR2 is LQKENI.

The chain combines TRBV28 with TRBJ1-1; TRBD1 aligns across 8 bases. V lost 6 bases, J lost 11 bases, and 8 bases stayed unmatched. Germline V lookup: CDR1 MDHEN, CDR2 SYDVKM. The CDR3 is 12 amino acids. The CDR3 nucleotides read TGTGCCAGCAGCCTCGGACAGGGTATCGCTTTCTTT. Its translation is CASSLGQGIAFF.

This chain uses TRBV5-4 with TRBJ1-2, with D possibly matching TRBD1 (6 bases). V was clipped by 4 bases and J by 2 bases, with 15 bases between them. Per germline, CDR1 SGHNT and CDR2 YYREEE (reference sequence). The CDR3 loop spans 15 amino acids. The CDR3: CASSREQGTNYGYTF. The CDR3, as DNA: TGTGCCAGCAGCAGAGAACAGGGCACGAACTATGGCTACACCTTC.

Details on this clone: Different DNA sequences within this sample yield the same CDR3. The chain employs TRBV6-1 and TRBJ2-5; the D is unclear. V lost 4 bases to trimming and J lost 3 bases, with 6 bases between them. From germline, CDR1 is MNHNS and CDR2 SASEGT. The length of the CDR3 is 12 residues. The CDR3 DNA follows: TGTGCCAGCAGTGGAGGTGAAGAGACCCAGTACTTC. The encoded protein is CASSGGEETQYF.

J is TRBJ2-2 and V is TRBV11-1; 8 positions match TRBD2. Unmatched junction bases numbered 6, after V lost 6 bases and J lost 0 bases. Germline CDR1 SGHAT, CDR2 FQDESV (reference sequence). This CDR3 has 16 amino acids. This CDR3 is CASRPPGLANTGELFF. CDR3 bases: TGTGCCAGCAGACCCCCGGGACTAGCGAACACCGGGGAGCTGTTTTTT.

The J gene is TRBJ2-3, the V gene TRBV7-2; 11 bases align to TRBD2. Trimming took 4 bases from V and 3 from J; bases not matched to a gene: 3. The germline V gene encodes CDR1 SGHTA and CDR2 FQGNSA. This CDR3 has 15 residues. The CDR3: CASSSGTSGTDTQYF. For the CDR3, the DNA is TGTGCCAGCAGCTCTGGGACTAGCGGAACAGATACGCAGTATTTT.

The chain employs TRBV18 and TRBJ2-7; weak D call: TRBD1 (6 bases). This CDR3 is 14 amino acids long. CDR1 and CDR2 from the germline V gene are KGHSH and LQKENI. V gave up 6 bases and J gave up 3 bases, with 15 bases separating them. CDR3 amino acids: CASSPDGQNYEQYF. The DNA for the CDR3 is TGTGCCAGCTCCCCAGACGGACAGAACTACGAGCAGTACTTC.

Of note for this clone: The identical CDR3 is also encoded by other nucleotide sequences in the sample. CDR3 amino acids: CASSYSNEKLFF. The CDR3 nucleotides are TGTGCCAGCAGTTACAGCAATGAAAAACTGTTTTTT. The chain uses TRBV6-6 and TRBJ1-4; D ambiguous. The CDR3 sequence is 12 residues long. Trimming removed 2 bases from V and 5 bases from J, with 3 bases in between. Germline loops: CDR1 MNHNY, CDR2 SVGAGI (reference sequence).

The J gene is TRBJ2-6, the V gene TRBV19, with 11 bases identical to TRBD2. Germline CDR1 LNHDA, CDR2 SQIVND (reference sequence). This CDR3 has 17 amino acids. Unmatched junction bases numbered 9, after V lost 9 bases and J lost 2 bases. The CDR3 DNA reads TGTGCCAGCCGGGGTCCTAGCGGGAGGACTGGGGCCAACGTCCTGACTTTC. This codes for CASRGPSGRTGANVLTF.

V gene TRBV6-6 combines with J gene TRBJ2-5; 10 nucleotides match TRBD1. Germline CDR1 MNHNY, CDR2 SVGAGI (reference sequence). CDR3 length: 15 amino acids. Trimming took 2 bases from V and 6 from J; bases not matched to a gene: 6. The CDR3 loop reads CASSYQTGGGKTQYF. DNA for the CDR3: TGTGCCAGCAGTTACCAGACAGGGGGCGGGAAGACCCAGTACTTC.

The CDR3 DNA is TGTGCCAGCACCCGAGGGGGACGCTCCTACGAGCAGTACTTC. Residues: CASTRGGRSYEQYF. J is TRBJ2-7 and V is TRBV25-1; tentative D call: TRBD1 (6 bases). The V end lost 7 bases, the J end lost 0 bases, and 13 bases lay between the germline ends. Germline CDR1 reads MGHDK; CDR2 reads SYGVNS. The CDR3 runs 14 residues.

The V and J genes are TRBV29-1 and TRBJ2-2; TRBD1 agrees at 9 bases. Germline V CDR1 and CDR2: SQVTM, ANQGSEA. This CDR3 is built from 16 residues. The junction had 8 bases not matched to a gene; V was cut back by 3 bases and J by 3 bases. The CDR3 region is CSVETRGTGHTGELFF. CDR3 nucleotide sequence: TGCAGCGTTGAGACTCGAGGGACAGGGCACACCGGGGAGCTGTTTTTT.

This clone has a single count. The chain recombines TRBV18 with TRBJ2-3; 7 bases match TRBD2. Germline V gene lookup returns CDR1 KGHSH and CDR2 LQKENI. The CDR3 is 15 amino acids. The V and J ends lost 4 bases and 4 bases, in that order; junction bases with no gene match: 8. As DNA, the CDR3 is TGTGCCAGCTCACTACGGACTAGTGCATCAGATACGCAGTATTTT. Protein product: CASSLRTSASDTQYF.

CDR3 sequence reads: CSVTRRAYNEQFF. CDR3 in DNA: TGCAGCGTCACTAGGAGGGCCTACAATGAGCAGTTCTTC. The V gene is TRBV29-1, the J gene TRBJ2-1; D perhaps matches TRBD2 (6 bases). The germline V and J ends were trimmed by 6 bases and 2 bases, with 11 bases remaining between them. Per the germline V gene, CDR1 is SQVTM and CDR2 is ANQGSEA. The CDR3 extends over 13 amino acids.

The J gene is TRBJ2-2, the V gene TRBV6-7; possible D gene TRBD1, 6 bases. TRBV6-7 qualifies as an ORF whose function is uncertain. The V end was cut by 9 bases, the J end by 9 bases, with 11 bases between. The CDR3 has 11 amino acids. The CDR3 spells CASPGVRELFF. The CDR3 DNA reads TGTGCCAGTCCAGGGGTTCGGGAGCTGTTTTTT.

In DNA form, the CDR3 reads TGTGCCACCGGCGAGTCGGTGAACTACGAGCAGTACTTC. Translation: CATGESVNYEQYF. V usage is TRBV6-5 and J usage is TRBJ2-7; D call uncertain. The germline V gene has CDR1 MNHEY and CDR2 SVGAGI. V lost 10 bases and J 3 bases, leaving 16 bases between the germline ends. This CDR3 spans 13 amino acids.